The sequence of this T cell receptor beta chain was determined in a study of cytomegalovirus exposure and HLA in healthy donors. Study results and limitations: Rarity marked most TCR sequences, yet some public TCRs occurred in many donors. Most subjects had HLA-A and HLA-B alleles reportedly predicted accurately by TCR beta sequences.

The CDR3 has 15 residues. From germline, CDR1 is LNHDA and CDR2 SQIVND (reference sequence). Trimming took 6 bases from V and 5 from J; bases not matched to a gene: 8. Donors counted as nominally healthy when sampled, yet unrecorded immune exposures were likely. The study ran its PCR with 60 Vbeta and 13 Jbeta primers. Per the original methods: There were about 80 million unique TCR beta chains by a later count, and 8.5 million to 14 million of them were shared. Produced via immunoSEQ multiplex PCR; TCRdb's table is partial and in-frame only. D and trimming were read from the DNA, whereas the V and J calls and clone size are those reported in that table. Of some 160,000 clones in the sample, about four fifths are singletons; the top ten hold approximately 8%. Turning to this clone: Its antigen is not known.

The chain couples TRBV19 to TRBJ2-2; 8 positions match TRBD1. Source material: PBMCs. The clonotype comes from a male donor in good health and CMV-seropositive. CDR3 amino acids: CASSLDRAWTGELFF. CDR3 sequence (DNA): TGTGCCAGTAGCCTGGACAGGGCGTGGACCGGGGAGCTGTTTTTT.